The 10 T cell receptor beta chains below all came from one sample that was sequenced in a study of T cell clonality in common variable immunodeficiency. Here immunoSEQ multiplex PCR was the method, and the copy in TCRdb shows in-frame clones only, minus some. The table lists about 81,000 clones, no singletons, with over 0.7% in the top ten. The sample consisted of peripheral blood mononuclear cells. Source of these receptors: a person aged 18 to 75 in good health.

This clone was observed at least ten times. The sequenced fragment ends 3 residues before the CDR3 boundary, so the rest is inferred from the germline J gene. This chain uses TRBV4-1 with TRBJ1-5; D call uncertain. Trimming stripped 3 bases from V and 4 bases from J, with 13 bases between. The CDR3 runs to 15 residues. Germline assignment: CDR1 MGHRA and CDR2 YSYEKL. This chain's CDR3 is CASSQPTRGNQPQHF. Incomplete CDR3 DNA: TGCGCCAGCAGCCAGCCTACTCGCGGGAATCAGCCC.

This clone was recorded many times. The read comes to an end 3 residues before the CDR3 does, leaving the germline J gene to fill in the end. The chain uses TRBV19 and TRBJ2-5; D remains unclear. The V end was cut by 3 bases, the J end by 2 bases, with 16 bases between. The CDR3 loop spans 16 amino acids. Germline-derived CDR1 and CDR2 are LNHDA and SQIVND (reference sequence). Incomplete CDR3 DNA: TGTGCCAGTAGTATTAGAGTGGGCGTAGATCAAGAGACC. It is translated as CASSIRVGVDQET. The complete CDR3 reads CASSIRVGVDQETQYF. Using reference TRBV19 and TRBJ2-5 for the parts outside the CDR3, the full variable domain is DGGITQSPKYLFRKEGQNVTLSCEQNLNHDAMYWYRQDPGQGLRLIYYSQIVNDFQKGDIAEGYSVSREKKESFPLTVTSAQKNPTAFYLCASSIRVGVDQETQYFGPGTRLLVL.

This clone was detected many times. The read ends 3 residues shy of where the CDR3 ends; the end is completed using the germline J gene. This chain uses TRBV7-2 with TRBJ1-3, with 7 bases matching TRBD1. V dropped 0 bases and J dropped 0; count of bases not matched to a gene: 2. Germline CDR1 SGHTA, CDR2 FQGNSA. The CDR3 loop spans 16 amino acids. The CDR3 bases that were read are TGTGCCAGCAGCTTAGCACAGGGGCACTCTGGAAACACC. Amino acid sequence: CASSLAQGHSGNT. In full, the CDR3 reads CASSLAQGHSGNTIYF.

This clone has at least ten counts. The CDR3 end is not reached by the read, which stops 3 residues before it; the germline J gene fills it in. V is TRBV5-4 and J is TRBJ1-3, with 8 bases lining up with TRBD1. CDR1 and CDR2 (germline): SGHNT, YYREEE (reference sequence). The CDR3 runs to 15 residues. Unmatched junction bases numbered 7, after V lost 4 bases and J lost 4 bases. The CDR3 is CASSLSGQGGNTIYF. The DNA read from the CDR3 is TGTGCCAGCAGCCTATCAGGACAGGGAGGAAACACC.

This clone came up many times. The read finishes 3 residues shy of the CDR3 end, and the germline J gene is used to complete it. This rearrangement joins TRBV7-9 to TRBJ1-1, with D uncertain. The length of the CDR3 is 14 residues. Germline loops: CDR1 SEHNR, CDR2 FQNEAQ (reference sequence). V lost 1 base to trimming and J lost 7 bases, with 13 bases between them. CDR3 bases read: TGTGCCAGCAGCTTAGATGCAGCGTCAGTTGAA. This encodes CASSLDAASVE. The whole CDR3 is CASSLDAASVEAFF.

This clone was observed many times. The read ends 3 residues before the CDR3 terminus; that terminus is restored from the germline J gene. This chain joins TRBV7-3 and TRBJ2-5, with 7 bases fitting TRBD2. Germline-derived CDR1 and CDR2 are SGHTA and FQGTGA. This CDR3 comprises 14 residues. Trimming at V came to 3 bases and at J to 7 bases, leaving 8 bases not matched to a gene. The CDR3 DNA, read in part, is TGTGCCAGCAGCTTGGCGGGGGATGTCAGGACC. It yields the protein CASSLAGDVRT. The entire CDR3 protein is CASSLAGDVRTQYF.

This clone was counted between two and nine times. The sequenced fragment ends 3 residues before the CDR3 boundary, so the rest is inferred from the germline J gene. This chain connects TRBV19 to TRBJ1-1, with D perhaps matching TRBD1 (5 bases). Germline V gene sequence: CDR1 LNHDA, CDR2 SQIVND (reference sequence). The CDR3 has 14 amino acids. Trimming cost V 3 bases and J 3 bases, with 11 bases left between them. The CDR3 bases that were read are TGTGCCAGTAGTATCGGCAGGGCGGACACTGAA. Translated, it gives CASSIGRADTE. The CDR3, in full, reads CASSIGRADTEAFF.

Ten or more counts support this clone. The read ends 3 residues early relative to the CDR3; the germline J gene fills the gap. This rearrangement joins TRBV28 to TRBJ1-2, with 7 positions matching TRBD1. Germline CDR1 MDHEN, CDR2 SYDVKM. V shed 3 bases and J 4 bases; nucleotides not matched to a gene: 8. CDR3 size: 15 residues. CDR3 DNA (partial): TGTGCCAGCAGTTTGGGAGGGGGCGGAATCTATGGC. It is translated as CASSLGGGGIYG. The entire CDR3 protein is CASSLGGGGIYGYTF.

This clone showed up many times. Read coverage stops 3 residues before the CDR3 terminus; the germline J gene supplies the remainder. The chain recombines TRBV10-3 with TRBJ2-1, with D perhaps TRBD2 (6 bases). The germline CDR1 and CDR2 sequences are ENHRY and SYGVKD. V was cut by 5 bases and J by 6 bases, with 17 bases left in between. The CDR3 contains 15 residues. The chain's CDR3 is CAISSRGEPTNEQFF. CDR3 bases read: TGTGCCATCAGTTCGCGGGGTGAACCAACCAATGAG.

This clone occurred many times. The CDR3 goes on 3 residues after the read ends, and that part is filled in from the germline J gene. V and J are TRBV10-3 and TRBJ2-7, with 14 bases matching TRBD2. The CDR3 runs to 16 residues. The V gene's germline CDR1 is ENHRY and CDR2 SYGVKD. V gave up 2 bases and J gave up 5 bases; unmatched junction bases: 5. The covered CDR3 bases are TGTGCCATCAGTGAGGGACTAGCGGGAGGTGGCGACGAG. Residues: CAISEGLAGGGDE. The complete CDR3 protein is CAISEGLAGGGDEQYF.